One and the same sample provided the 5 T cell receptor beta chains below, sequenced in a study of CD8 T cells in Susac syndrome. RNA, at about 0.5 to 1 ug, was reverse transcribed with random hexamers. One entry per CDR3 protein results from TCRdb running MiXCR on the immunoSEQ multiplex PCR reads. In the table there are about 400,000 distinct CDR3 sequences, around 85% of which are singletons. Sequenced input: CD8+ T cells from PBMCs. These TCRs come from a human donor with multiple sclerosis.

The V and J genes are TRBV19 and TRBJ1-3; tentatively, D is TRBD1 (6 bases). Germline-derived CDR1 and CDR2 are LNHDA and SQIVND (reference sequence). Between the trimmed V and J ends, which lost 6 bases and 1 base, there was a span of 10 bases. The CDR3 contains 14 residues. CDR3 amino acids: CASSTDRSGNTIYF. The DNA for the CDR3 is TGTGCCAGTAGCACCGACAGGTCTGGAAACACCATATATTTT.

The chain is built from TRBV7-8 and TRBJ1-4, with D perhaps TRBD1 (5 bases). The germline CDR1 and CDR2 sequences are SGHVS and FQNEAQ. The CDR3 length is 13 residues. V was pared by 4 bases and J by 6 bases, with 9 bases between. The CDR3 nucleotides read TGTGCCAGCAGCTCCGGGGCCGATGAAAAACTGTTTTTT. Its protein is CASSSGADEKLFF. Full variable domain (rest looked up from reference TRBV7-8 and TRBJ1-4): GAGVSQSPRYKVAKRGQDVALRCDPISGHVSLFWYQQALGQGPEFLTYFQNEAQLDKSGLPSDRFFAERPEGSVSTLKIQRTQQEDSAVYLCASSSGADEKLFFGSGTQLSVL.

The CDR3 nucleotides are TGCAGCGTTGAAGATCCGATACAGGGGGCTTATGAGCAGTTCTTC. Translation: CSVEDPIQGAYEQFF. The chain couples TRBV29-1 to TRBJ2-1, with 9 nucleotides matching TRBD1. The V and J ends lost 0 bases and 8 bases, in that order; junction bases with no gene match: 8. The CDR3 spans 15 residues. In germline, CDR1 is SQVTM, CDR2 ANQGSEA.

This chain joins TRBV29-1 and TRBJ2-5, with TRBD2 matching over 7 bases. Trimming cost V 5 bases and J 5 bases; bases outside gene matches: 2. CDR3 length: 11 residues. Germline CDR1 reads SQVTM; CDR2 reads ANQGSEA. CDR3 region: CSVLGGETQYF. The DNA of the CDR3 is TGCAGCGTTTTGGGGGGGGAGACCCAGTACTTC.

V usage is TRBV19 and J usage is TRBJ2-7; D call uncertain. The CDR3 consists of 11 residues. Germline values: CDR1 LNHDA, CDR2 SQIVND (reference sequence). Trimming pared 4 bases from V and 3 bases from J, leaving 4 bases between. The CDR3 nucleotides read TGTGCCAGTAGTAGCAACTACGAGCAGTACTTC. Residues: CASSSNYEQYF.